The 22 T cell receptor beta chains presented below share a single source sample, sequenced in a study of beta chain features in type 1 diabetes. Notes on the study in general: In every one of the four CD4+ subsets, TCRB CDR3s were moderately but significantly shorter in Type 1 diabetes patients.

These receptors' antigens are unknown. TCRB transcripts that were expressed got sequenced, as all of the isolated RNA had been reverse transcribed. TCRdb's copy holds only in-frame clones and misses some; the assay was immunoSEQ multiplex PCR. The sample yields hundreds of thousands of clones, 11% to 15% seen once. The specimen was naive CD4+ T cells from blood. Receptors were obtained from a man aged 18 to 30 with type 1 diabetes.

This clone has a handful of counts. This chain links TRBV15 with TRBJ2-7; the D is unclear. Per germline, CDR1 LNHNV and CDR2 YYDKDF (reference sequence). The V end was cut by 0 bases, the J end by 0 bases, with 9 bases between. The length of the CDR3 is 15 residues. As DNA, the CDR3 is TGTGCCACCAGCAGAGAGGGCGGAAGCTCCTACGAGCAGTACTTC. This sequence encodes CATSREGGSSYEQYF.

Only a few counts were recorded for this clone. V and J are TRBV6-5 and TRBJ2-1, with a tentative D call TRBD1 (6 bases). Germline lookup yields CDR1 MNHEY and CDR2 SVGAGI. Trimming removed 7 bases from V and 0 bases from J, with 10 bases in between. The CDR3 has 14 amino acids. The CDR3 protein is CASTRTASYNEQFF. CDR3 sequence (DNA): TGTGCCAGCACTAGGACAGCCTCCTACAATGAGCAGTTCTTC.

Concerning this clone itself: The sample carries other DNA sequences with the same CDR3. The chain recombines TRBV18 with TRBJ2-5; D remains ambiguous. V shed 3 bases and J shed 3 bases, with 2 bases lying between them. The germline gives CDR1 KGHSH, CDR2 LQKENI. The CDR3 has 11 residues. The CDR3 region is CASSPKETQYF. In nucleotides, the CDR3 is TGTGCCAGCTCACCGAAAGAGACCCAGTACTTC. The full variable domain, in which reference TRBV18 and TRBJ2-5 provide the parts outside the CDR3, is NAGVMQNPRHLVRRRGQEARLRCSPMKGHSHVYWYRQLPEEGLKFMVYLQKENIIDESGMPKERFSAEFPKEGPSILRIQQVVRGDSAAYFCASSPKETQYFGPGTRLLVL.

This clone occurred a few times. V is TRBV7-2 and J is TRBJ2-2; D remains unclear. V lost 1 base and J lost 6, with 12 bases in between. CDR3 size: 15 residues. CDR1 is SGHTA, CDR2 FQGNSA, per germline. Written as DNA, the CDR3 is TGTGCCAGCAGCTTAGTCGGCGATCGGGCCGGGGAGCTGTTTTTT. Its protein product is CASSLVGDRAGELFF.

This chain uses TRBV6-6 with TRBJ2-7, with D perhaps matching TRBD1 (7 bases). Trimming left V 5 bases short and J 1 base short, with 12 bases between. The CDR3 consists of 14 residues. From germline, CDR1 is MNHNY and CDR2 SVGAGI (reference sequence). The CDR3 is CASSRQGGSYEQYF. CDR3 bases: TGTGCCAGCAGTCGACAGGGAGGATCCTACGAGCAGTACTTC.

This clone was counted only a few times. The chain employs TRBV10-3 and TRBJ2-7, with D possibly matching TRBD2 (6 bases). Germline CDR1 ENHRY, CDR2 SYGVKD. The V end was cut by 3 bases, the J end by 2 bases, with 8 bases between. This CDR3 has 13 residues. CDR3 coding DNA: TGTGCCATCAGTGACGGGGGTGCCTACGAGCAGTACTTC. It codes for CAISDGGAYEQYF.

V and J are TRBV27 and TRBJ1-4; no definite D call. The CDR3 has 12 amino acids. The germline V gene has CDR1 MNHEY and CDR2 SMNVEV (reference sequence). The V end was cut by 6 bases, the J end by 12 bases, with 14 bases between. CDR3 sequence (DNA): TGTGCCAGCAGCCTAAGATCCGGGCAACTGTTTTTT. This encodes CASSLRSGQLFF.

This clone has only a few counts. The chain uses TRBV29-1 and TRBJ2-3, with 9 positions matching TRBD2. Per the germline V gene, CDR1 is SQVTM and CDR2 is ANQGSEA. The CDR3 sequence is 14 residues long. Germline trimming cut 7 bases from V and 5 bases from J; bases unmatched to any gene: 10. CDR3 DNA sequence: TGCAGCGCTGTCGGGACTAGCAGTAAAGATACGCAGTATTTT. Translating it yields CSAVGTSSKDTQYF.

V and J are TRBV5-4 and TRBJ2-3; 9 bases fit TRBD2. Germline V gives CDR1 SGHNT, CDR2 YYREEE (reference sequence). This CDR3 spans 16 amino acids. V lost 5 bases and J lost 3; bases outside the gene matches: 10. The chain's CDR3 is CASSRPGLALTDTQYF. DNA for the CDR3: TGTGCCAGCAGTCGCCCCGGACTAGCGCTAACAGATACGCAGTATTTT.

This clone was detected only a few times. The V and J genes are TRBV19 and TRBJ1-5; 10 positions agree with TRBD1. J gave up 1 base and V 11 bases, and 11 bases lay outside the gene matches. CDR3 size: 16 residues. Per the germline V gene, CDR1 is LNHDA and CDR2 is SQIVND (reference sequence). CDR3 amino acids: CAAQGQGRGSNQPQHF. CDR3 in DNA: TGTGCCGCCCAGGGACAGGGGCGAGGAAGCAATCAGCCCCAGCATTTT.

This clone was seen more than once but under ten times. The CDR3 bases are TGTGCCAGCAAGCGGGAGGTGTACGAGCAGTACTTC. Its protein product is CASKREVYEQYF. The rearrangement links TRBV2 to TRBJ2-7; 9 bases map to TRBD2. Germline V gene sequence: CDR1 SNHLY, CDR2 FYNNEI. The CDR3 is 12 amino acids. Trimming at V came to 7 bases and at J to 4 bases, leaving 2 bases not matched to a gene. Using reference TRBV2 and TRBJ2-7 for the parts outside the CDR3, the full variable domain is EPEVTQTPSHQVTQMGQEVILRCVPISNHLYFYWYRQILGQKVEFLVSFYNNEISEKSEIFDDQFSVERPDGSNFTLKIRSTKLEDSAMYFCASKREVYEQYFGPGTRLTVT.

The rearrangement links TRBV29-1 to TRBJ1-4; D is uncertain. CDR1 SQVTM and CDR2 ANQGSEA come from the germline V gene. This CDR3 is 13 amino acids long. With 1 base removed from V and 5 bases from J, the gap between germline ends came to 8 bases. The CDR3 DNA reads as TGCAGCGTTGAAGTAGGTGGGAATGAAAAACTGTTTTTT. Its protein is CSVEVGGNEKLFF.

The rearrangement links TRBV11-2 to TRBJ2-7; possibly TRBD1 for D (6 bases). With 6 bases removed from V and 0 bases from J, the gap between germline ends came to 12 bases. The CDR3 runs to 14 residues. Germline-derived CDR1 and CDR2 are SGHAT and FQNNGV. The CDR3 DNA is TGTGCCAGCAGACCGACAGGAAGCTCCTACGAGCAGTACTTC. It specifies CASRPTGSSYEQYF.

The rearrangement joins TRBV2 to TRBJ2-5; maybe TRBD1 (5 bases). Trimming pared 4 bases from V and 5 bases from J, leaving 11 bases between. CDR3 length: 13 amino acids. The germline CDR1 and CDR2 sequences are SNHLY and FYNNEI. The CDR3: CASSVRDRETQYF. DNA for the CDR3: TGTGCCAGCAGTGTCAGGGATCGGGAGACCCAGTACTTC.

V gene TRBV6-5 combines with J gene TRBJ1-5, with a weak D call TRBD1 (6 bases). CDR3 size: 14 residues. The V end was cut by 2 bases, the J end by 2 bases, with 7 bases between. The germline V gene encodes CDR1 MNHEY and CDR2 SVGAGI. CDR3 sequence: CASSYGGRNQPQHF. DNA of the CDR3: TGTGCCAGCAGTTACGGGGGGCGCAATCAGCCCCAGCATTTT.

The chain links TRBV7-9 to TRBJ2-5, with D possibly TRBD2 on 5 matching bases. CDR3 size: 14 residues. CDR1 and CDR2 from the germline V gene are SEHNR and FQNEAQ (reference sequence). V lost 4 bases to trimming and J lost 0 bases, with 9 bases between them. CDR3 DNA sequence: TGTGCCAGCAGCTCCCGAGGGTACCAAGAGACCCAGTACTTC. Translating gives CASSSRGYQETQYF.

The chain carries TRBV10-3 and TRBJ2-3, with D possibly being TRBD1 or TRBD2 (6 bases each). Trimming took off 6 bases at V and 0 bases at J, with 13 bases between the two ends. The CDR3 is made up of 15 amino acids. Germline loops: CDR1 ENHRY, CDR2 SYGVKD. CDR3: CAISEGGGSTDTQYF. The CDR3, as DNA: TGTGCCATCAGCGAGGGGGGAGGAAGCACAGATACGCAGTATTTT.

The V gene is TRBV19, the J gene TRBJ2-2; D remains ambiguous. The V end was cut by 2 bases, the J end by 0 bases, with 10 bases between. The V gene's germline CDR1 is LNHDA and CDR2 SQIVND (reference sequence). This CDR3 has 16 amino acids. The CDR3 coding sequence is TGTGCCAGTAGTATAAATGGCAGAACGAACACCGGGGAGCTGTTTTTT. The encoded protein is CASSINGRTNTGELFF. The entire variable domain, with the rest obtained from reference TRBV19 and TRBJ2-2, is as follows: DGGITQSPKYLFRKEGQNVTLSCEQNLNHDAMYWYRQDPGQGLRLIYYSQIVNDFQKGDIAEGYSVSREKKESFPLTVTSAQKNPTAFYLCASSINGRTNTGELFFGEGSRLTVL.

This clone showed up just a few times. CDR3 residues: CASSELGQLPNSPLHF. The CDR3 nucleotides read TGTGCCAGCAGTGAATTAGGACAGTTACCTAATTCACCCCTCCACTTT. The gene calls are TRBV6-1 and TRBJ1-6; perhaps TRBD1 as D (6 bases). V lost 2 bases to trimming and J lost 6 bases, with 14 bases between them. The germline V gene encodes CDR1 MNHNS and CDR2 SASEGT. This CDR3 is 16 amino acids long.

The sample holds a few counts of this clone. The genes are TRBV2 and TRBJ1-2; D uncertain. The CDR3 contains 13 residues. V lost 6 bases to trimming and J lost 3 bases, with 11 bases between them. CDR1 SNHLY and CDR2 FYNNEI come from the germline V gene. CDR3 in amino acids: CASSPEWYYGYTF. The CDR3 region has the DNA TGTGCCAGCAGCCCGGAGTGGTACTATGGCTACACCTTC.

This clone was recorded a few times. The V gene is TRBV18, the J gene TRBJ2-5; D might be TRBD2 (6 bases). Per germline, CDR1 KGHSH and CDR2 LQKENI. The CDR3 is 13 amino acids. The germline V and J ends were trimmed by 4 bases and 4 bases, with 10 bases remaining between them. The CDR3 protein is CASSREAGETQYF. CDR3 in DNA: TGTGCCAGCTCACGGGAGGCGGGAGAGACCCAGTACTTC.

This clone was found a few times. J is TRBJ2-7 and V is TRBV27; D possibly uses TRBD1 or TRBD2 (6 bases each). Germline V gives CDR1 MNHEY, CDR2 SMNVEV (reference sequence). The V gene lost 5 bases and the J gene lost 0 bases, with 11 bases spanning the gap. The CDR3 sequence is 14 residues long. The CDR3 region is CASSQQGGSYEQYF. CDR3 bases: TGTGCCAGCAGTCAACAGGGAGGCTCCTACGAGCAGTACTTC.